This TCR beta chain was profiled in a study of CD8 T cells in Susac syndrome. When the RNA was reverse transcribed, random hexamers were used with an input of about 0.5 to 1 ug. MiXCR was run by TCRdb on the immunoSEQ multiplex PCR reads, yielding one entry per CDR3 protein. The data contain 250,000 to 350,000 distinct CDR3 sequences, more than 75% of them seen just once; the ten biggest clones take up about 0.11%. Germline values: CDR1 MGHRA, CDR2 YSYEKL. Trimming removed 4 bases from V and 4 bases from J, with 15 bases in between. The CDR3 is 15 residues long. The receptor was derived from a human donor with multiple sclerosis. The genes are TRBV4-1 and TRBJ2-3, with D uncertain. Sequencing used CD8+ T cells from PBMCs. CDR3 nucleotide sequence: TGCGCCAGCAGCCTTCACCCTCGAACGGCAGATACGCAGTATTTT. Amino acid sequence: CASSLHPRTADTQYF.